Detailed here is one T cell receptor (beta chain). The antigen this receptor binds is unknown. No per-base quality is available; no much larger clone lies one base away. Genomic DNA was extracted from sorted cells with the QIAGEN DNeasy Blood and Tissue Kit for TCRbeta CDR3 sequencing. Through immunoSEQ, high-throughput TCRbeta CDR3 sequencing was done commercially, including PCR amplification with internal controls and bias correction. Per the source publication's procedure: Unique productive TCRbeta sequences were defined by CDR3 nucleotide sequence where primers matched, and otherwise by CDR3 amino acid sequence together with Vbeta and Jbeta genes. To correct for sorting error, sequences found in more than one sorted population at a frequency ratio of 2:1 or less were discarded, and the remaining shared sequences were assigned to the population with the higher frequency. A sequence was defined as donor-reactive if the sequence was expanded at least 5-fold in CFSE-low cells compared with unstimulated cells and had a frequency of at least 0.01% in CFSE-low cells. Jensen-Shannon divergence calculated on the top 100 TCRbeta sequences ranked by frequency was used to measure repertoire divergence. For samples with multiple sequencing runs, sorting error was corrected in each run separately before the runs were combined. In its TCRdb copy, this immuneACCESS table keeps in-frame sequences only and misses some clones. Where compared with another copy, unresolved V genes explain less than half of these, and the others have no known cause. The D gene and trimming were derived from the DNA, and the V and J assignments and clone size from that table. A total of about 83,000 clones appear in this sample, 95% to 98% of them only once. The ten largest account for 0.55% to 0.6% of the sample.

CDR1 is given as LNHDA and CDR2 as SQIVND, both from the germline V gene (reference sequence). The V end loses 8 bases and the J end loses 0 bases, and a stretch of 14 bases separates them. From the cysteine through the phenylalanine, the CDR3 covers 15 amino acids. The DNA shown is the 45-base CDR3, in frame from base 1. The record originates from a study of Tregs in tolerant kidney transplant recipients (dated by TCRdb to about 2019). Context from the whole study: The transplants used related donors along with nonmyeloablative bone marrow transplantation, and in the human trials mixed chimerism was transient. TCRbeta sequencing was used in the study to identify donor-specific regulatory T cells before combined kidney and bone marrow transplantation, and the identified cells were then tracked after transplant.

What the time point label conveys for this sample: blood sample drawn before combined kidney and bone marrow transplant. Unstimulated Tregs (CD4+CD25+CD127-), CD4+ non-Tregs (CD4+CD25-), CD4 and CD8 cells were FACS-sorted from thawed PBMCs. A few combined kidney and bone marrow transplant recipients from the ITN036ST trial were included as patients, and samples were available only from these trial subjects. Healthy control blood was processed by Ficoll density gradient to PBMCs and cryopreserved; patient PBMCs were collected before and after transplant. Paper-wide results and their limitations: Donor-specific Treg expansion was found to exceed global Treg expansion in tolerant patients, suggesting antigen-driven rather than nonspecific expansion. Biological reproducibility was not directly assessed, although technical replication error appeared to be minimal. Expanding Tregs with activated donor B cells appeared to identify the most biologically relevant and donor-specific TCRbeta repertoire. PCR primers changed over time for some patients, so nucleotide-level comparison across those patients' samples was not possible. The study was limited by small patient numbers, and the findings need validation in larger populations and under other immunosuppression protocols.

Sequenced here: CD4+ T cells from blood, sampled before the transplant. This sequence uses TRBV19 and TRBJ2-1, and possibly TRBD2, on 5 matching bases. The clonotype was recovered from a human donor who received a combined kidney and bone marrow transplant. The nucleotide sequence reads TGTGCCAGTGGGAGAGAACTAAGCTCCTACAATGAGCAGTTCTTC. It is translated as CASGRELSSYNEQFF.